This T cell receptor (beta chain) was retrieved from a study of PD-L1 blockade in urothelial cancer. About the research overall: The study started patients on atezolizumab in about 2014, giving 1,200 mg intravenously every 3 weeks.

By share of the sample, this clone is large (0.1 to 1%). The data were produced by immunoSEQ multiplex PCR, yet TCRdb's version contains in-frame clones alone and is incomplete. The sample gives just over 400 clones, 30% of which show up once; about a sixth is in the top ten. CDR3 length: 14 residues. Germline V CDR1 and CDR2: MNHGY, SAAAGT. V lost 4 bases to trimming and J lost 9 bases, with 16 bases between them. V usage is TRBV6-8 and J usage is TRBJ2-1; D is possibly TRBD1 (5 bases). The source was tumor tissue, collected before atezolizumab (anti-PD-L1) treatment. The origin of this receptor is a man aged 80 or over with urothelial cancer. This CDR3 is CASSSGKGIGEQFF. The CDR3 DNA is TGTGCCAGCAGTTCCGGAAAGGGGATAGGTGAGCAGTTCTTC.